The 17 T cell receptor beta chains given below trace back to one sample, sequenced in a study of blood T cell repertoires in COVID-19 (dated by TCRdb to 2019 to 2021). The library came from the immunoSEQ multiplex PCR assay. TCRdb retrieved this table from immuneACCESS and kept in-frame rearrangements only. Not all clones are present; in checked studies, unresolved V genes account for under half, and no reason is known for the remainder. This sample holds a few hundred thousand clones; 80% to 95% were observed only once. Of the sample, roughly 7.3% falls within the top ten clones. Sequencing used peripheral blood. These receptors originate from a woman in her twenties or thirties with COVID-19, enrolled during active disease.

The gene calls are TRBV15 and TRBJ2-3, with a possible D match to TRBD1 (6 bases). This CDR3 contains 16 residues. V lost 3 bases and J 6 bases, leaving 19 bases between the germline ends. Germline CDR1 and CDR2: LNHNV and YYDKDF (reference sequence). CDR3 residues: CATSSTGSETLDTQYF. The CDR3 nucleotides read TGTGCCACCAGCAGTACAGGGAGTGAAACCTTGGATACGCAGTATTTT.

The sample holds a few counts of this clone. Other DNA sequences from this sample encode an identical CDR3 as well. This CDR3 is CASSLEGWGNQPQHF. The CDR3 DNA reads TGTGCCAGCAGCCTGGAGGGGTGGGGCAATCAGCCCCAGCATTTT. V and J are TRBV5-5 and TRBJ1-5; tentatively, D is TRBD1 (5 bases). The germline V and J ends were trimmed by 4 bases and 2 bases, with 13 bases remaining between them. This CDR3 is built from 15 residues. CDR1 is SGHKS and CDR2 is YYEKEE in the germline V gene (reference sequence).

This sequence joins TRBV3-1 (or the pseudogene TRBV3-2) and TRBJ2-7, with 10 bases matching TRBD2. The junction had 0 bases not matched to a gene; V was cut back by 4 bases and J by 3 bases. This CDR3 spans 13 amino acids. Germline CDR1 is LGHDT and CDR2 is YNNKEL (reference sequence). CDR3 nucleotide sequence: TGTGCCAGCAGCCCTAGCGGGAGCTACGAGCAGTACTTC. This translates into CASSPSGSYEQYF.

This chain joins TRBV5-1 and TRBJ2-5; D is possibly TRBD2 (6 bases). V was clipped by 4 bases and J by 4 bases, with 17 bases between them. Germline V gene data show CDR1 as SGHRS and CDR2 as YFSETQ. The CDR3 is 15 amino acids. CDR3 residues: CASSHGSLASETQYF. CDR3 DNA sequence: TGCGCCAGCAGCCACGGCTCCCTAGCGTCAGAGACCCAGTACTTC.

Regarding this clone: The same CDR3 also results from other DNA sequences found in this sample. V and J are TRBV5-4 and TRBJ1-4; 9 bases match TRBD1. CDR1 is SGHNT and CDR2 is YYREEE in the germline V gene (reference sequence). The CDR3 has 14 residues. Trimming at V came to 4 bases and at J to 8 bases, leaving 6 bases not matched to a gene. This CDR3 reads CASSTRQGGEKLFF. The CDR3 coding sequence is TGTGCCAGCAGCACAAGACAGGGGGGCGAAAAACTGTTTTTT.

V gene TRBV19 combines with J gene TRBJ2-4; weak D call: TRBD2 (6 bases). Trimming took off 1 base at V and 2 bases at J, with 15 bases between the two ends. The V gene's germline CDR1 is LNHDA and CDR2 SQIVND (reference sequence). CDR3 length: 17 amino acids. CDR3 in DNA: TGTGCCAGTAGTATAGTGGGGGGAACGGGGACCAAAAACATTCAGTACTTC. Translation: CASSIVGGTGTKNIQYF.

The J gene is TRBJ1-1, the V gene TRBV15, with 7 bases identical to TRBD1. The CDR3 runs 14 residues. Germline CDR1 and CDR2: LNHNV and YYDKDF (reference sequence). After removal of 4 bases from V and 5 bases from J, the junction contained 7 bases not matched to a gene. In DNA form, the CDR3 reads TGTGCCACCAGCACAGAACAGGGGTTTACTGAAGCTTTCTTT. It yields the protein CATSTEQGFTEAFF.

The V and J genes are TRBV9 and TRBJ1-5; D perhaps matches TRBD1 (6 bases). Germline V gives CDR1 SGDLS, CDR2 YYNGEE. The V gene lost 3 bases and the J gene lost 2 bases, with 9 bases spanning the gap. This CDR3 is 14 amino acids long. The CDR3 bases are TGTGCCAGCAGCGCGACAGGAGGCAATCAGCCCCAGCATTTT. It is translated as CASSATGGNQPQHF.

This rearrangement joins TRBV3-1 (or the pseudogene TRBV3-2) to TRBJ2-1, with D perhaps TRBD2 (5 bases). Trimming removed 2 bases from V and 6 bases from J, with 5 bases in between. In germline, CDR1 is LGHDT, CDR2 YNNKEL (reference sequence). This CDR3 spans 12 amino acids. This CDR3 is CASSQTSNEQFF. In nucleotides, the CDR3 is TGTGCCAGCAGCCAAACTAGCAATGAGCAGTTCTTC.

Only a few counts were recorded for this clone. This chain links TRBV19 with TRBJ1-5; D is uncertain. The CDR3 sequence is 13 residues long. The germline V gene has CDR1 LNHDA and CDR2 SQIVND (reference sequence). V was cut by 3 bases and J by 3 bases, with 6 bases left in between. DNA for the CDR3: TGTGCCAGTAGTATTACAGACAATCAGCCCCAGCATTTT. This encodes CASSITDNQPQHF.

This rearrangement joins TRBV27 to TRBJ1-5, with D perhaps matching TRBD1 (5 bases). Germline V gives CDR1 MNHEY, CDR2 SMNVEV (reference sequence). V was pared by 6 bases and J by 6 bases, with 15 bases between. The CDR3 spans 14 residues. Here the CDR3 reads CASRTYMQGQPQHF. CDR3 bases: TGTGCCAGCAGGACGTACATGCAGGGTCAGCCCCAGCATTTT.

This chain joins TRBV4-3 and TRBJ2-1; 13 nucleotides agree with TRBD2. CDR1 and CDR2 from the germline V gene are LGHNA and YSLEER. J lost 9 bases, V lost 1 base, and 6 bases had no gene match. The CDR3 runs 16 residues. CDR3 sequence (DNA): TGCGCCAGCAGCCAAGGAACTAGCGGGAGGGGGGGTGAGCAGTTCTTC. Encoded protein: CASSQGTSGRGGEQFF.

The chain is built from TRBV30 and TRBJ2-7; tentative D call: TRBD2 (5 bases). Germline V gene data show CDR1 as GTSNPN and CDR2 as SVGIG (reference sequence). V was trimmed by 2 bases and J by 3 bases, leaving 8 bases between them. The CDR3 runs to 12 residues. The CDR3 region has the DNA TGTGCCTGGAGTAGGGCGGGCTACGAGCAGTACTTC. It codes for CAWSRAGYEQYF.

In regard to this clone: Other DNA sequences from this sample encode an identical CDR3 as well. J is TRBJ2-3 and V is TRBV2; the match to TRBD2 covers 10 bases. V shed 6 bases and J 6 bases; nucleotides not matched to a gene: 3. The CDR3 has 13 residues. Germline V lookup: CDR1 SNHLY, CDR2 FYNNEI. The CDR3 loop reads CASSVLAGDTQYF. In DNA form, the CDR3 reads TGTGCCAGCAGCGTACTAGCGGGGGATACGCAGTATTTT.

The chain couples TRBV21-1 to TRBJ2-7; the tabulated D call, TRBD2, remains unverified against the DNA. TRBV21-1 is termed a pseudogene. The CDR3 is 10 residues long. The CDR3 region is CASSLYEQYF. The CDR3 nucleotides read TGTGCCAGCAGTCTGTACGAGCAGTACTTC.

The V gene is TRBV4-3, the J gene TRBJ2-1; 14 positions agree with TRBD2. From germline, CDR1 is LGHNA and CDR2 YSLEER. The CDR3 loop spans 16 amino acids. J gave up 7 bases and V 5 bases, and 7 bases lay outside the gene matches. CDR3 sequence (DNA): TGCGCCAGCAGCTCCGGACTAGCGGGGGGAGGGAATGAGCAGTTCTTC. Translating it yields CASSSGLAGGGNEQFF.

This chain connects TRBV18 to TRBJ2-5, with a weak D call TRBD1 (6 bases). Trimming removed 3 bases from V and 0 bases from J, with 11 bases in between. The CDR3 runs to 15 residues. Germline assignment: CDR1 KGHSH and CDR2 LQKENI. The CDR3 DNA reads TGTGCCAGCTCACCCAAGACAGGAGACCAAGAGACCCAGTACTTC. The encoded protein is CASSPKTGDQETQYF. The full variable domain, in which reference TRBV18 and TRBJ2-5 provide the parts outside the CDR3, is NAGVMQNPRHLVRRRGQEARLRCSPMKGHSHVYWYRQLPEEGLKFMVYLQKENIIDESGMPKERFSAEFPKEGPSILRIQQVVRGDSAAYFCASSPKTGDQETQYFGPGTRLLVL.